This T cell receptor (beta chain) derives from a study of long-term antiretroviral therapy in people with HIV. Points on this clone: Its antigen is not known.

Findings and caveats of the study: HIV repertoire CDR3 lengths ranged less widely than those of controls. The study lacked data on ART adherence, viral resistance or therapy changes.

V shed 4 bases and J shed 4 bases, with 12 bases lying between them. The CDR3 is 14 residues long. Per germline, CDR1 MNHEY and CDR2 SMNVEV (reference sequence). Samples were assayed with immunoSEQ v3.0 at survey level. Assay used: immunoSEQ multiplex PCR; TCRdb lists only in-frame clones, some missing. The sample gives 30,000 to 45,000 clones, about 80% of which show up once; about 6% is in the top ten. The chain is built from TRBV27 and TRBJ2-3, with TRBD1 as a possible D gene (5 bases). The receptor comes from a man between 25 and 39 years old with HIV. The sequencing here drew on unsorted PBMCs, taken 3.4 years after starting antiretroviral therapy. This chain's CDR3 is CASSYTGRSDTQYF. In nucleotides, the CDR3 is TGTGCCAGCAGTTACACAGGTAGATCAGATACGCAGTATTTT.